A single sample is the source of the 21 T cell receptor beta chains below, sequenced in a study of CD8 T cells in Susac syndrome. RNA, at roughly 0.45 to 1 ug, was reverse transcribed with random hexamers. TCRdb re-called the immunoSEQ multiplex PCR reads with MiXCR, one entry per CDR3 protein. Seen here are almost 450,000 distinct CDR3 sequences, roughly 85% observed once, and the top ten hold approximately 0.11%. What was sequenced was CD8+ T cells from PBMCs. The source of these receptors is a human donor with multiple sclerosis.

This chain connects TRBV6-1 to TRBJ2-6; 8 bases map to TRBD1. The CDR3 loop spans 19 amino acids. Germline CDR1 reads MNHNS; CDR2 reads SASEGT. V trimming: 4 bases; J trimming: 0 bases; junction bases outside the gene matches: 11. The chain's CDR3 is CASSAIAGQVFSGANVLTF. Written as DNA, the CDR3 is TGTGCCAGCAGTGCGATTGCGGGACAGGTCTTCTCTGGGGCCAACGTCCTGACTTTC.

V gene TRBV5-6 combines with J gene TRBJ2-2; 10 bases are a match to TRBD2. V shed 4 bases, J shed 4 bases, and the junction held 31 bases outside the gene matches. CDR1 and CDR2 (germline): SGHDT, YYEEEE. The CDR3 spans 24 residues. CDR3 nucleotides: TGTGCCAGCAGCCCGGCCTGCCTTTCCCAGCGGGAGGGCCCCGATCAATTCTGCACCGGGGAGCTGTTTTTT. This sequence encodes CASSPACLSQREGPDQFCTGELFF.

The chain combines TRBV14 with TRBJ2-3; 8 positions match TRBD2. This CDR3 comprises 17 residues. J lost 2 bases, V lost 3 bases, and 10 bases had no gene match. Looked up from germline, CDR1 is SGHDN and CDR2 is FVKESK. The CDR3 loop reads CASSHIGGADFTDTQYF. The CDR3 DNA follows: TGTGCCAGCAGCCACATCGGGGGGGCGGATTTCACAGATACGCAGTATTTT.

This clonotype came up a few times. The gene calls are TRBV6-2 or TRBV6-3 and TRBJ2-3; D not resolved. V was cut by 3 bases and J by 0 bases, with 7 bases left in between. This CDR3 contains 14 residues. Germline values: CDR1 MNHEY, CDR2 SVGEGT. CDR3: CASSYGASTDTQYF. The CDR3 nucleotides read TGTGCCAGCAGTTATGGCGCAAGCACAGATACGCAGTATTTT.

This CDR3 reads CASSESRAPSTYNEQFF. The CDR3 region has the DNA TGTGCCAGCAGTGAGTCGCGGGCTCCAAGCACCTACAATGAGCAGTTCTTC. This chain links TRBV6-1 with TRBJ2-1, with D possibly matching TRBD2 (5 bases). The CDR3 sequence is 17 residues long. Germline V gene data show CDR1 as MNHNS and CDR2 as SASEGT. With 3 bases removed from V and 2 bases from J, the gap between germline ends came to 17 bases.

This clonotype was seen just once. The chain uses TRBV5-5 and TRBJ2-1; TRBD2 agrees at 9 bases. V trimming: 0 bases; J trimming: 8 bases; junction bases outside the gene matches: 3. CDR1 and CDR2 from the germline V gene are SGHKS and YYEKEE (reference sequence). The CDR3 consists of 14 residues. CDR3 loop: CASSLVGGGDEQFF. CDR3 sequence (DNA): TGTGCCAGCAGCTTGGTTGGCGGGGGGGATGAGCAGTTCTTC.

The chain joins TRBV14 to TRBJ2-5, with D possibly TRBD1 on 6 matching bases. Looked up from germline, CDR1 is SGHDN and CDR2 is FVKESK. There are 15 residues in the CDR3. V shed 0 bases and J shed 4 bases, with 12 bases lying between them. CDR3 amino acids: CASSQEPGARETQYF. The CDR3 coding sequence is TGTGCCAGCAGCCAAGAACCAGGGGCAAGAGAGACCCAGTACTTC.

This chain joins TRBV7-9 and TRBJ1-2; D ambiguous. The CDR3 loop spans 14 amino acids. Looked up from germline, CDR1 is SEHNR and CDR2 is FQNEAQ (reference sequence). Trimming took 1 base from V and 3 from J, leaving 9 bases between them. The CDR3 loop is CASSLETTDYGYTF. DNA of the CDR3: TGTGCCAGCAGCTTAGAAACCACGGACTATGGCTACACCTTC.

The chain carries TRBV12-3 or TRBV12-4 and TRBJ2-7; D gene unclear. Deletions cut 6 bases from V and 6 bases from J, with 21 bases between. CDR3 length: 15 residues. CDR3 in amino acids: CASSHLGYVVGEQYF. Here the CDR3 DNA reads TGTGCCAGCAGCCATCTAGGGTACGTGGTCGGCGAGCAGTACTTC.

The rearrangement uses TRBV7-6 and TRBJ1-6; weak D call: TRBD1 (5 bases). CDR1 SGHVS and CDR2 FNYEAQ come from the germline V gene. This CDR3 region has 19 residues. Trimming pared 4 bases from V and 5 bases from J, leaving 24 bases between. The CDR3 region is CASSSLSLGPESNNSPLHF. CDR3 bases: TGTGCCAGCAGCTCGCTTTCCTTGGGGCCCGAGTCAAATAATTCACCCCTCCACTTT.

The chain links TRBV15 to TRBJ2-7; 9 bases fit TRBD2. The CDR3 covers 16 residues. Germline V gene lookup returns CDR1 LNHNV and CDR2 YYDKDF (reference sequence). V trimming: 3 bases; J trimming: 7 bases; junction bases outside the gene matches: 13. For the CDR3, the DNA is TGTGCCACCAGCAGGGGTTCTAGCGGGGCCCCGAGGGAGCAGTACTTC. Protein: CATSRGSSGAPREQYF.

The rearrangement links TRBV6-5 to TRBJ1-2; TRBD1 agrees at 8 bases. The CDR3 is made up of 15 amino acids. V dropped 0 bases and J dropped 7; count of bases not matched to a gene: 7. Germline V gene lookup returns CDR1 MNHEY and CDR2 SVGAGI. For the CDR3, the DNA is TGTGCCAGCAGTTACTCAACAGGGGGAAAAGCTGGCTACACCTTC. Protein: CASSYSTGGKAGYTF.

The genes are TRBV7-6 and TRBJ2-1, with TRBD2 matching over 8 bases. V lost 4 bases, J lost 2 bases, and 10 bases stayed unmatched. CDR3 size: 17 residues. Germline values: CDR1 SGHVS, CDR2 FNYEAQ. CDR3 protein: CASSWEISGMPYNEQFF. CDR3 bases: TGTGCCAGCAGCTGGGAGATTAGCGGGATGCCCTACAATGAGCAGTTCTTC.

The chain joins TRBV28 to TRBJ1-5; no reliable D call. Per germline, CDR1 MDHEN and CDR2 SYDVKM. This CDR3 is 15 amino acids long. V was clipped by 3 bases and J by 0 bases, with 9 bases between them. For the CDR3, the DNA is TGTGCCAGCAGTTTGGGAACTAATAGCAATCAGCCCCAGCATTTT. It specifies CASSLGTNSNQPQHF. The variable domain in full, completed from reference TRBV28 and TRBJ1-5, reads DVKVTQSSRYLVKRTGEKVFLECVQDMDHENMFWYRQDPGLGLRLIYFSYDVKMKEKGDIPEGYSVSREKKERFSLILESASTNQTSMYLCASSLGTNSNQPQHFGDGTRLSIL.

The chain carries TRBV10-3 and TRBJ2-7, with 7 bases aligning to TRBD2. V shed 9 bases, J shed 1 base, and the junction held 6 bases outside the gene matches. Germline-derived CDR1 and CDR2 are ENHRY and SYGVKD. The CDR3 is 13 amino acids. The CDR3 here is CAIAGEGSYEQYF. The CDR3 region has the DNA TGTGCCATTGCGGGGGAGGGGTCCTACGAGCAGTACTTC.

The CDR3 sequence: CASSQVPPRTGYGGYTF. The CDR3 bases are TGCGCCAGCAGCCAAGTACCCCCTCGGACAGGCTACGGGGGCTACACCTTC. J is TRBJ1-2 and V is TRBV4-1; TRBD1 matches at 7 bases. Unmatched junction bases numbered 16, after V lost 1 base and J lost 8 bases. The CDR3 covers 17 residues. Looked up from germline, CDR1 is MGHRA and CDR2 is YSYEKL.

V and J are TRBV6-5 and TRBJ2-1; D possibly corresponds to TRBD1 (6 bases). The CDR3 loop spans 13 amino acids. Germline lookup yields CDR1 MNHEY and CDR2 SVGAGI. Trimming took off 7 bases at V and 6 bases at J, with 13 bases between the two ends. This CDR3 is CASTSTGFNEQFF. CDR3 sequence (DNA): TGTGCCAGCACCTCCACAGGGTTCAATGAGCAGTTCTTC.

This clonotype has only one observation. One junction end disagrees with the germline gene, perhaps due to a read error. The chain couples TRBV29-1 to TRBJ2-7, with D uncertain. Germline V gene data show CDR1 as SQVTM and CDR2 as ANQGSEA. This CDR3 contains 12 residues. CDR3 loop: CGVEDLWDEQYF. In nucleotides, the CDR3 is TGCGGCGTTGAAGATCTGTGGGATGAGCAGTACTTC.

The rearrangement joins TRBV19 to TRBJ2-1, with D unclear. The CDR3 has 14 amino acids. Deletions cut 3 bases from V and 5 bases from J, with 11 bases between. In germline, CDR1 is LNHDA, CDR2 SQIVND (reference sequence). The CDR3 nucleotides are TGTGCCAGTAGTATTGTGTCCTTACACAATGAGCAGTTCTTC. Its protein product is CASSIVSLHNEQFF.

This clonotype has just a few counts. The chain's CDR3 is CASSLDGTQYF. CDR3 bases: TGTGCCAGCAGTTTGGATGGGACCCAGTACTTC. The rearrangement links TRBV27 to TRBJ2-5; no clear D gene. Trimming took off 3 bases at V and 7 bases at J, with 6 bases between the two ends. The CDR3 has 11 residues. Germline CDR1 is MNHEY and CDR2 is SMNVEV (reference sequence).

The chain joins TRBV7-9 to TRBJ1-1, with 11 bases identical to TRBD1. The CDR3 contains 16 residues. Germline V gives CDR1 SEHNR, CDR2 FQNEAQ (reference sequence). V was pared by 4 bases and J by 0 bases, with 4 bases of the junction left unmatched. The CDR3 region has the DNA TGTGCCAGCAGCTCCCGGGACAGGGGGTTGAACACTGAAGCTTTCTTT. Translation gives CASSSRDRGLNTEAFF.